The rows below give T cell receptor beta chains drawn from one sample of a study of response to subunit inactivated influenza vaccine. Via MiXCR, TCRdb re-called the RT-PCR reads, giving one row per CDR3 protein. This table holds approximately 520,000 distinct CDR3 sequences, 16% found once. This specimen consisted of CD4+ T cells sorted from PBMCs, obtained around 25 months after vaccination. These receptor sequences come from a man aged 45 to 70 who received an inactivated influenza vaccine. The CDR3 runs from the conserved cysteine through the conserved F or W. The order of the fields is V gene, clone size, CDR3 protein. The size field is filled for only some rows; it gives once, few, many or a size class.

>TRBV24-1|few
CATSDFGTGYQETQYF
>TRBV11-2|.
CASSLVAGTAAAAFF
>TRBV7-2|.
CASSFGSGRGNEQYF
>TRBV7-2|.
CASSLVAGTTDTEAFF
>TRBV20-1|.
CSALGARTEAFF
>TRBV12-3/TRBV12-4|many
CASSLGRTGRGYNSPLHF
>TRBV28|.
CASTHAGGPTPQYF
>TRBV6-5|.
CASSYSESFTYGYTF
>TRBV25-1|many
CASSGGSGANVLTF
>TRBV12-3/TRBV12-4|few
CASSPQAGGGGYTF
>TRBV27|.
CASRHLGPDTQYF
>TRBV5-4|.
CASSLRDNYEQYF
>TRBV19|many
CAIGGEAGDEQYF
>TRBV6-2/TRBV6-3|few
CASSYGGTIQPQHF
>TRBV7-9|many
CASSLGGSWELFF
>TRBV4-1|few
CASSHPGRDVTDTQYF